This T cell receptor beta chain was observed in a study of CD8+ T cells in alopecia areata. With 3 bases removed from V and 3 bases from J, the gap between germline ends came to 13 bases. This CDR3 region has 14 residues. CDR1 is SGDLS and CDR2 is YYNGEE in the germline V gene. cDNA reverse transcribed from extracted RNA served as the sequencing template. The method was immunoSEQ multiplex PCR; TCRdb's version includes in-frame clones alone and lacks a portion of them. This table holds hundreds of thousands of clones, roughly two thirds found once. Only a few counts were recorded for this clone. The specimen comprised CD4+ T cells sorted from blood, sampled at week 0. The receptor was derived from a human donor with alopecia areata. V is TRBV9 and J is TRBJ2-7; perhaps TRBD1 as D (6 bases). CDR3 nucleotides: TGTGCCAGCAGCGAGGGGACACGGAACTACGAGCAGTACTTC. Translation: CASSEGTRNYEQYF.